This TCR beta chain originates from a study of T cell responses to AZD1222 COVID-19 vaccine. Trimming shortened V by 1 base and J by 2 bases, and 9 bases separated the two germline ends. The CDR3 contains 14 residues. Germline assignment: CDR1 SGHNT and CDR2 YYREEE (reference sequence). Here immunoSEQ multiplex PCR was the method, and the copy in TCRdb shows in-frame clones only, minus some. The sample includes 140,000 or so clones, over 75% of them seen just once. This TCR derives from an adult who received the MenACWY meningococcal vaccine as a control. The chain has TRBV5-4 and TRBJ1-1; unclear D gene. Sequencing was performed on peripheral blood, taken 28 days after the second dose of the MenACWY control vaccine. Written as DNA, the CDR3 is TGTGCCAGCAGCTTGTTGGGAAAAAACACTGAAGCTTTCTTT. The encoded protein is CASSLLGKNTEAFF.